These T cell receptor beta chains were read from a single sample in a study of shared clonotypes between healthy human individuals. Only in-frame clones appear in the TCRdb table, and some are missing; sequencing was by immunoSEQ multiplex PCR. The top ten clones hold around 0.13% of a sample with approximately 2.4 million clones, about 94% of them seen once. The material sequenced was naive CD4+ T cells sorted from blood. The receptors derive from a man aged 18 to 30 in good health. Each CDR3 is given with its conserved first and last residue. A D gene is named only where the DNA matches it firmly. Rows may omit the clone size; those that give it use once, few, many or a size class.

NA	TRBV9	TRBJ2-7	TRBD2	TGTGCCAGCAGCGTAGAAGCGGGGGGGCTCTACGAGCAGTACTTC	CASSVEAGGLYEQYF
few	TRBV30	TRBJ2-7	NA	TGTGCCTGGAGTGTCGGTGGGAGCTCCTACGAGCAGTACTTC	CAWSVGGSSYEQYF
NA	TRBV6-6	TRBJ2-7	TRBD1	TGTGCCAGCAGTTACAGTACAGGGGCGTCCGAGCAGTACTTC	CASSYSTGASEQYF
NA	TRBV10-2	TRBJ2-3	TRBD2	TGCGCCAGCAGGGCGCGGGGGTCCCCCACAGATACGCAGTATTTT	CASRARGSPTDTQYF
NA	TRBV7-2	TRBJ2-7	NA	TGTGCCAGCAGCTTGCAGGGCTACGAGCAGTACTTC	CASSLQGYEQYF
NA	TRBV28	TRBJ2-3	TRBD1	TGTGCCAGCAGTCCCTTAGGACAGGGGACAGATACGCAGTATTTT	CASSPLGQGTDTQYF
NA	TRBV6-5	TRBJ1-6	NA	TGTGCCAGCAGTTACTCGAGGGCCAATTCACCCCTCCACTTT	CASSYSRANSPLHF
NA	TRBV11-3	TRBJ2-5	NA	TGTGCCAGCAGCTTAGGGCAGGCCAGGGGAGAGACCCAGTACTTC	CASSLGQARGETQYF
NA	TRBV7-9	TRBJ2-7	TRBD1	TGTGCCAGCAGCCCCCGTCGACAGGGACCGTACGAGCAGTACTTC	CASSPRRQGPYEQYF
NA	TRBV7-9	TRBJ2-5	NA	TGTGCCAGCAGCTCGGGGCGGGGAAGGGAGACCCAGTACTTC	CASSSGRGRETQYF
NA	TRBV7-8	TRBJ2-3	NA	TGTGCCAGCAGCCTCAGACTAATCGGCGGCACAGATACGCAGTATTTT	CASSLRLIGGTDTQYF
NA	TRBV19	TRBJ2-5	NA	TGTGCCAGTAACGCGGTCGGGAGCCAAGAGACCCAGTACTTC	CASNAVGSQETQYF
NA	TRBV30	TRBJ1-2	TRBD1	TGTGCCTGCCAGGGGGCCGTCTATGGCTACACCTTC	CACQGAVYGYTF
few	TRBV5-1	TRBJ2-5	TRBD1	TGCGCCAGCAGCTTGGGACAGGGGCCCCAAGAGACCCAGTACTTC	CASSLGQGPQETQYF
NA	TRBV6-1	TRBJ1-2	NA	TGTGCCAGCAGCCTACACAGCCCTAACTATGGCTACACCTTC	CASSLHSPNYGYTF
NA	TRBV10-3	TRBJ2-7	NA	TGTGCCATCAGTGAACCGACTGAGAGCTACGAGCAGTACTTC	CAISEPTESYEQYF
once	TRBV30	TRBJ2-5	NA	TGTGCCTGGAGTGTCGGGCCCGCCGGGGAGACCCAGTACTTC	CAWSVGPAGETQYF